The rows below give T cell receptor beta chains drawn from one sample of a study of T cells in Graves' hyperthyroidism and ophthalmopathy. Each CDR3 protein gets one entry after TCRdb re-called the multiplex PCR reads with MiXCR. Found here are about 610,000 distinct CDR3 sequences, roughly 14% of them singletons; the top ten hold about 4.5%. The material sequenced was blood. The origin of the receptors is a woman in her forties with Graves' ophthalmopathy. Each CDR3 is given with its conserved first and last residue. The D gene is left open where the match is weak. The listing skips clone size in some rows; elsewhere it reads once, few, many or a size class.

clone size	V gene	D gene	J gene	CDR3 protein	CDR3 DNA
-	TRBV5-1	-	TRBJ1-2	CASSPDMTGNYGYTF	TGCGCCAGCAGCCCCGACATGACAGGAAACTATGGCTACACCTTC
-	TRBV6-1	-	TRBJ1-5	CASSAHSNSNQPQHF	TGTGCCAGCAGTGCACACAGCAATAGCAATCAGCCCCAGCATTTT
many	TRBV7-2	TRBD1	TRBJ1-5	CASSFRTGGDQPQHF	TGTGCCAGCAGCTTCCGGACAGGGGGCGATCAGCCCCAGCATTTT
many	TRBV6-5	-	TRBJ1-5	CASSFSPNQPQHF	TGTGCCAGCAGTTTCTCTCCCAATCAGCCCCAGCATTTT
few	TRBV6-2/TRBV6-3	TRBD2	TRBJ2-7	CASSYPTAGGATYEQYF	TGTGCCAGCAGTTACCCGACTGCGGGAGGGGCCACCTACGAGCAGTACTTC
-	TRBV6-1	-	TRBJ2-3	CASSERESTWDTQYF	TGTGCCAGCAGTGAGAGGGAATCAACTTGGGATACGCAGTATTTT
many	TRBV30	-	TRBJ1-1	CAWSVGSEAFF	TGTGCCTGGAGTGTAGGTTCTGAAGCTTTCTTT
many	TRBV28	-	TRBJ2-2	CASLGAGELFF	TGTGCCAGTTTGGGAGCCGGGGAGCTGTTTTTT
-	TRBV12-3/TRBV12-4	-	TRBJ1-6	CASSVATGNQNSPLHF	TGTGCCAGCAGTGTCGCTACCGGGAACCAAAATTCACCCCTCCACTTT
-	TRBV7-8	-	TRBJ1-4	CASSPRGGPDLVEKLFF	TGTGCCAGCAGCCCAAGGGGCGGGCCGGACTTGGTCGAAAAACTGTTTTTT
many	TRBV6-2/TRBV6-3	-	TRBJ1-5	CASSYGKGGGYQPQHF	TGTGCCAGCAGTTACGGAAAGGGTGGAGGCTACCAGCCCCAGCATTTT
once	TRBV28	TRBD1	TRBJ2-5	CASSFEGQGARETQYF	TGTGCCAGCAGTTTTGAAGGACAGGGGGCCCGCGAGACCCAGTACTTC
once	TRBV9	TRBD1	TRBJ2-7	CASSGSQGEGYEQYF	TGTGCCAGCAGCGGATCACAGGGGGAAGGATACGAGCAGTACTTC
-	TRBV12-3/TRBV12-4	-	TRBJ1-1	CASSLEAAVNTEAFF	TGTGCCAGCAGTTTAGAGGCAGCGGTAAACACTGAAGCTTTCTTT
few	TRBV6-2/TRBV6-3	-	TRBJ2-3	CASSYVQRPTDTQYF	TGTGCCAGCAGTTACGTCCAACGGCCCACAGATACGCAGTATTTT
-	TRBV28	-	TRBJ2-5	CASSFAGGTQETQYF	TGTGCCAGCAGTTTTGCCGGGGGTACACAAGAGACCCAGTACTTC
many	TRBV2	-	TRBJ1-2	CASRPGAGYGYTF	TGTGCCAGCAGGCCCGGGGCAGGATATGGCTACACCTTC
many	TRBV27	-	TRBJ1-2	CASLPQLGRTNYGYTF	TGTGCCAGCCTACCGCAGTTGGGGAGAACTAACTATGGCTACACCTTC
many	TRBV19	-	TRBJ2-5	CASTLTPGAWETQYF	TGTGCCAGTACTCTAACCCCAGGCGCCTGGGAGACCCAGTACTTC
many	TRBV19	-	TRBJ1-5	CASSMDSNQPQHF	TGTGCCAGTAGTATGGATAGCAATCAGCCCCAGCATTTT
-	TRBV10-3	-	TRBJ1-5	CAISESMGGDQPQHF	TGTGCCATCAGTGAGTCGATGGGAGGGGATCAGCCCCAGCATTTT
many	TRBV6-1	-	TRBJ2-7	CASSARLPGRSISYEQYF	TGTGCCAGCAGTGCCCGATTACCGGGACGCAGCATCTCCTACGAGCAGTACTTC
-	TRBV6-2/TRBV6-3	-	TRBJ1-2	CASSYSRRRSEFNYGYTF	TGTGCCAGCAGTTACTCGAGGCGCAGAAGTGAATTTAACTATGGCTACACCTTC
many	TRBV5-1	-	TRBJ2-7	CASSLHPASYEQYF	TGCGCCAGCAGCTTGCATCCAGCCAGCTACGAGCAGTACTTC
-	TRBV15	-	TRBJ1-2	CATSRVYEIAGYGYTF	TGTGCCACCAGCAGAGTCTACGAAATAGCGGGCTATGGCTACACCTTC
many	TRBV28	TRBD1	TRBJ1-1	CASSDPGTGTTRAFF	TGTGCCAGCAGTGATCCAGGGACAGGGACAACACGGGCTTTCTTT
many	TRBV3-1	-	TRBJ2-5	CASSQFRMGYQETQYF	TGTGCCAGCAGCCAATTTCGAATGGGGTACCAAGAGACCCAGTACTTC
-	TRBV12-3/TRBV12-4	TRBD1	TRBJ2-7	CASTEGQTREQYF	TGTGCCAGCACCGAGGGACAGACTCGAGAGCAGTACTTC
many	TRBV6-1	-	TRBJ2-7	CASSQGRGEQYF	TGTGCCAGCAGTCAGGGAAGGGGCGAGCAGTACTTC
few	TRBV7-3	TRBD1	TRBJ2-5	CASSSTTGVGETQYF	TGTGCCAGCAGCTCCACGACAGGGGTGGGAGAGACCCAGTACTTC
many	TRBV28	TRBD1	TRBJ1-1	CASIQTGGHTEAFF	TGTGCCAGCATCCAGACAGGGGGCCACACTGAGGCTTTCTTT
-	TRBV29-1	TRBD1	TRBJ1-1	CSVGDSFFNTEAFF	TGCAGCGTGGGGGACAGTTTTTTTAACACTGAAGCTTTCTTT
many	TRBV6-2/TRBV6-3	TRBD1	TRBJ2-7	CASTQGQYEQYF	TGTGCCAGCACCCAGGGACAGTACGAGCAGTACTTC
many	TRBV19	-	TRBJ1-1	CASSIDRGKNTEAFF	TGTGCCAGTAGTATAGATCGGGGGAAGAACACTGAAGCTTTCTTT
few	TRBV7-2	TRBD2	TRBJ2-5	CASSQTSGRGETQYF	TGTGCCAGCAGCCAGACTAGCGGGAGAGGGGAGACCCAGTACTTC
once	TRBV5-1	TRBD2	TRBJ2-5	CASSTGTSGSVGGETQYF	TGCGCCAGCAGCACCGGGACTAGCGGGAGCGTAGGGGGAGAGACCCAGTACTTC
-	TRBV5-1	-	TRBJ2-7	CASSAGTTTYEQYF	TGCGCCAGCAGCGCGGGGACGACCACCTACGAGCAGTACTTC
many	TRBV24-1	-	TRBJ2-7	CATSDFYEQYF	TGTGCCACCAGTGATTTCTACGAGCAGTACTTC
many	TRBV20-1	TRBD1	TRBJ1-2	CSAIRTGRLNYGYTF	TGCAGTGCTATCAGGACAGGGAGGTTGAACTATGGCTACACCTTC
many	TRBV7-6	-	TRBJ1-2	CASSLAQGRGYTF	TGTGCCAGCAGCTTAGCCCAGGGGAGAGGCTACACCTTC
many	TRBV6-5	TRBD2	TRBJ2-5	CASSFRVAGGSSGTQYF	TGTGCCAGCTCGTTCAGGGTAGCGGGAGGTTCTTCGGGGACCCAGTACTTC
-	TRBV20-1	TRBD1	TRBJ2-7	CSARGFLPGQGRYEQYF	TGCAGTGCTAGAGGATTCCTACCGGGACAGGGGCGCTACGAGCAGTACTTC
-	TRBV19	TRBD2	TRBJ2-7	CASSSGRGNYEQYF	TGTGCCAGTAGTAGCGGGAGAGGGAACTACGAGCAGTACTTC
many	TRBV6-1	TRBD1	TRBJ2-7	CASSRSTGTGIYEQYF	TGTGCCAGCAGTCGATCGACCGGGACAGGGATTTACGAGCAGTACTTC
many	TRBV2	-	TRBJ1-1	CASSLEGNANTEAFF	TGTGCCAGCAGTCTTGAGGGGAATGCGAACACTGAAGCTTTCTTT
many	TRBV7-9	TRBD1	TRBJ2-4	CASSNRQGIQYF	TGTGCCAGCAGCAACCGACAGGGTATTCAGTACTTC
many	TRBV6-1	-	TRBJ1-5	CASRFWSGYQPQHF	TGTGCCAGCAGGTTTTGGTCAGGGTATCAGCCCCAGCATTTT
-	TRBV28	TRBD1	TRBJ2-5	CASNLSTGEKETQYF	TGTGCCAGCAACCTATCGACAGGGGAAAAGGAGACCCAGTACTTC
many	TRBV19	-	TRBJ2-5	CASSIFAGPQETQYF	TGTGCCAGTAGTATTTTCGCGGGACCCCAAGAGACCCAGTACTTC
many	TRBV28	-	TRBJ2-7	CASSPTWDTSYEQYF	TGTGCCAGCAGTCCAACCTGGGACACCTCCTACGAGCAGTACTTC
-	TRBV28	-	TRBJ2-7	CASGPDPGGYEQYF	TGTGCCAGCGGTCCGGATCCAGGCGGCTACGAGCAGTACTTC
many	TRBV6-5	-	TRBJ1-5	CASSYSTYGHPQHF	TGTGCCAGCAGTTACTCGACTTACGGACATCCCCAGCATTTT